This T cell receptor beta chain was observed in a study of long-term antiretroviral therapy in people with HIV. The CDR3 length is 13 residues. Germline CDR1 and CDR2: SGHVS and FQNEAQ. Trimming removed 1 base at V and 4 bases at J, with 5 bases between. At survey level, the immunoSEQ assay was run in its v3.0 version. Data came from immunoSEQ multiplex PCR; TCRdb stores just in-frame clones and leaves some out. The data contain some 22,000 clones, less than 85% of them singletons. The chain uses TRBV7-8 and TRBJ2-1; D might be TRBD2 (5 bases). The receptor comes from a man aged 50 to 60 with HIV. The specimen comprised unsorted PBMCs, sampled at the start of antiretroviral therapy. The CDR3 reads CASSLERYNEQFF. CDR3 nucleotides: TGTGCCAGCAGCTTAGAGCGGTACAATGAGCAGTTCTTC.